The 8 T cell receptor beta chains given below trace back to one sample, sequenced in a study of identical twins. TCRdb reanalysed the 5' RACE reads using MiXCR and keeps one entry per CDR3 protein. The sample lists some 630,000 distinct CDR3 sequences; roughly 6.6% were seen once. These records were also assigned to another study, of yellow fever vaccine responses in identical twins.

The material sequenced was PBMCs. All receptors come from a woman under 30 in good health.

This clonotype was seen only a few times. This sequence joins TRBV3-1 and TRBJ2-3, with 8 bases that match TRBD2. The germline gives CDR1 LGHDT, CDR2 YNNKEL (reference sequence). This CDR3 region has 16 residues. The ends lost 2 bases at V and 8 bases at J; junction bases unmatched: 12. DNA of the CDR3: TGTGCCAGCAGCCAATCCGCGGGGGGCCCGACGTCTACGCAGTATTTT. It yields the protein CASSQSAGGPTSTQYF.

The rearrangement joins TRBV6-1 to TRBJ2-7, with a weak D call TRBD1 (6 bases). The germline gives CDR1 MNHNS, CDR2 SASEGT. This CDR3 is built from 13 residues. The germline V and J ends were trimmed by 10 bases and 0 bases, with 13 bases remaining between them. The CDR3 here is CATRQDSSYEQYF. CDR3 sequence (DNA): TGTGCCACCCGACAGGACAGCTCCTACGAGCAGTACTTC.

This clonotype was counted many times. The CDR3 reads CASSYSQGGYGYTF. As DNA, the CDR3 is TGTGCCAGCAGTTACTCACAGGGCGGATATGGCTACACCTTC. The V call is TRBV6-5, the J call TRBJ1-2; a possible D gene is TRBD1 (6 bases). The germline gives CDR1 MNHEY, CDR2 SVGAGI. The CDR3 spans 14 residues. Trimming removed 0 bases from V and 5 bases from J, with 10 bases in between.

The table lists this clonotype with a few counts. This chain connects TRBV6-1 to TRBJ1-2, with D possibly TRBD1 on 5 matching bases. V was shortened by 0 bases and J by 4 bases, with 15 bases between the two germline ends. Germline CDR1 reads MNHNS; CDR2 reads SASEGT. This CDR3 spans 16 amino acids. The CDR3 is CASSEAPGGGFYGYTF. The CDR3 DNA reads TGTGCCAGCAGTGAAGCCCCCGGGGGGGGTTTCTATGGCTACACCTTC.

This clonotype was detected a few times. The chain uses TRBV7-2 and TRBJ2-1, with D perhaps matching TRBD2 (6 bases). The CDR3 spans 15 residues. Germline CDR1 and CDR2: SGHTA and FQGNSA. V lost 5 bases and J lost 0, with 11 bases in between. CDR3 in amino acids: CASSGGGGSYNEQFF. CDR3 DNA: TGTGCCAGCAGCGGGGGAGGCGGCTCCTACAATGAGCAGTTCTTC.

V is TRBV4-1 and J is TRBJ1-2; D is perhaps TRBD1 (5 bases). CDR1 MGHRA and CDR2 YSYEKL come from the germline V gene. V dropped 1 base and J dropped 4 bases, with 10 bases sitting between them. This CDR3 comprises 14 residues. The CDR3: CASSQGGPSYGYTF. CDR3 DNA: TGCGCCAGCAGCCAAGGGGGACCGAGCTATGGCTACACCTTC.

This clonotype occurred a few times. The gene calls are TRBV27 and TRBJ2-3; D may be TRBD2 (7 bases). Germline assignment: CDR1 MNHEY and CDR2 SMNVEV (reference sequence). The CDR3 runs to 15 residues. The V end lost 6 bases, the J end lost 5 bases, and 18 bases lay between the germline ends. CDR3: CASRPWGGVKDTQYF. CDR3 DNA: TGTGCCAGCAGGCCCTGGGGGGGCGTTAAAGATACGCAGTATTTT.

The table lists this clonotype with a few counts. The V and J genes are TRBV6-1 and TRBJ2-7; tentative D call: TRBD1 (5 bases). Trimming took 1 base from V and 2 from J, leaving 6 bases between them. The CDR3 loop spans 13 amino acids. Germline V CDR1 and CDR2: MNHNS, SASEGT. The CDR3 nucleotides are TGTGCCAGCAGTGAAGAGGGGCCCTACGAGCAGTACGTC. This translates into CASSEEGPYEQYV.